Included here is one TCR beta chain sequence, with context. Its cognate antigen is unknown. This entry comes from a study of T cell repertoires in cytomegalovirus infection. On the study more broadly: Public TCR beta signatures were indicative of both CMV infection and a matching HLA type.

TCRdb analysed the reads with MiXCR anew, one entry per CDR3 protein. The data contain fewer than 700,000 distinct CDR3 sequences, roughly 24% of them singletons. CDR3 size: 14 residues. Germline V gene lookup returns CDR1 DFQATT and CDR2 SNEGSKA (reference sequence). Regarding the study as a whole: HLA-C-restricted CMV-specific TCR beta clonotypes prevailed in the ex vivo response.

Sequencing input: CD8+ T cells from PBMCs. The chain joins TRBV20-1 to TRBJ2-3, with 7 bases identical to TRBD1. This clonotype was obtained from a human donor in good health (CMV status not recorded). Some clones in this sample may be carry-over from other donors' samples. The CDR3: CRELRGTVTDTQYF. For the CDR3, the DNA is TGCAGGGAGTTAAGGGGGACAGTCACAGATACGCAGTATTTT.